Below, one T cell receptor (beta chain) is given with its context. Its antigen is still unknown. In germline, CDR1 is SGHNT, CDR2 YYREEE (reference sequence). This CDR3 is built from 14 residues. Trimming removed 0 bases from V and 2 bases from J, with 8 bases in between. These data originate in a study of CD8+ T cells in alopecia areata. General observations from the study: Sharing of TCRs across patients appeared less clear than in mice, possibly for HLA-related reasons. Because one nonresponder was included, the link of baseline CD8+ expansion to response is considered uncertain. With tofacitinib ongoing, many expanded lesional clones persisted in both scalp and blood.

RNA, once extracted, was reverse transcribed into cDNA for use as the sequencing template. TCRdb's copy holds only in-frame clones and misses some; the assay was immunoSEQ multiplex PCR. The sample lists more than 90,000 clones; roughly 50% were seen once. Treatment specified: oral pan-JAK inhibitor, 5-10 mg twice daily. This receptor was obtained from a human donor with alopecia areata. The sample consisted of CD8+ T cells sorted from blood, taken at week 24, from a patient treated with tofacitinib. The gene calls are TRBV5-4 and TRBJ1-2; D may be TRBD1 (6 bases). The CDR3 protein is CASSLGGGNYGYTF. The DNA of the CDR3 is TGTGCCAGCAGCTTGGGAGGGGGAAACTATGGCTACACCTTC.